These 23 T cell receptor beta chains came from one sample sequenced in a study of control samples from healthy donors and cancer patients. Repertoires were generated with immunoSEQ multiplex PCR, while TCRdb's copy carries only in-frame clones and drops some. Here the sample spans around 86,000 clones, 80% to 90% being singletons. Sequencing was done on a sample of PBMCs. All receptors derive from a woman in her sixties or seventies with head and neck cancer.

The chain couples TRBV30 to TRBJ1-5, with D possibly TRBD1 on 5 matching bases. Trimming removed 5 bases from V and 5 bases from J, with 13 bases in between. The CDR3 runs 13 residues. Per the germline V gene, CDR1 is GTSNPN and CDR2 is SVGIG (reference sequence). The CDR3 nucleotides read TGTGCCTGGGGGGGTGAACGGGATCAGCCCCAGCATTTT. Residues: CAWGGERDQPQHF. The whole variable domain, remainder taken from reference TRBV30 and TRBJ1-5, is SQTIHQWPATLVQPVGSPLSLECTVEGTSNPNLYWYRQAAGRGLQLLFYSVGIGQISSEVPQNLSASRPQDRQFILSSKKLLLSDSGFYLCAWGGERDQPQHFGDGTRLSIL.

This sequence joins TRBV18 and TRBJ2-7, with TRBD1 matching over 9 bases. Losses at the gene ends were 7 bases for V and 3 bases for J; bases not matched to a gene: 4. Germline lookup yields CDR1 KGHSH and CDR2 LQKENI. The CDR3 loop spans 13 amino acids. The CDR3 here is CASYPTGGYEQYF. For the CDR3, the DNA is TGTGCCAGCTACCCGACAGGGGGCTACGAGCAGTACTTC.

J is TRBJ2-7 and V is TRBV10-3, with 9 bases fitting TRBD2. Germline values: CDR1 ENHRY, CDR2 SYGVKD. J gave up 6 bases and V 10 bases, and 13 bases lay outside the gene matches. The CDR3 is 14 amino acids. The CDR3 DNA sequence: TGTGCCACTCTTGTAGCGGGAGAGCCGGGCGAGCAGTACTTC. Its protein is CATLVAGEPGEQYF.

This clone occurred once. V usage is TRBV4-1 and J usage is TRBJ2-7; 10 bases align to TRBD2. The CDR3 loop spans 15 amino acids. Germline V lookup: CDR1 MGHRA, CDR2 YSYEKL. V lost 1 base, J lost 3 bases, and 3 bases stayed unmatched. This chain's CDR3 is CASSQALAGVYEQYF. CDR3 DNA: TGCGCCAGCAGCCAAGCGCTAGCGGGGGTCTACGAGCAGTACTTC.

The chain links TRBV3-1 (or the pseudogene TRBV3-2) to TRBJ2-5, with 8 bases matching TRBD1. CDR1 is LGHDT and CDR2 is YNNKEL in the germline V gene (reference sequence). CDR3 length equals 14 residues. The ends lost 5 bases at V and 2 bases at J; junction bases unmatched: 4. CDR3 loop: CASSTRTGQETQYF. The CDR3 DNA reads as TGTGCCAGCAGCACACGGACAGGGCAAGAGACCCAGTACTTC.

The J gene is TRBJ1-1, the V gene TRBV19; TRBD1 aligns across 8 bases. V was pared by 6 bases and J by 0 bases, with 3 bases of the junction left unmatched. Germline loops: CDR1 LNHDA, CDR2 SQIVND (reference sequence). The CDR3 loop spans 14 amino acids. Here the CDR3 reads CASREDRVNTEAFF. CDR3 nucleotides: TGTGCCAGTAGAGAGGACAGGGTGAACACTGAAGCTTTCTTT.

V usage is TRBV10-3 and J usage is TRBJ2-1; D uncertain. This CDR3 has 13 residues. V was trimmed by 8 bases and J by 0 bases, leaving 8 bases between them. The germline gives CDR1 ENHRY, CDR2 SYGVKD. CDR3 loop: CAISWSSYNEQFF. The CDR3 region has the DNA TGTGCCATCTCTTGGAGCTCCTACAATGAGCAGTTCTTC.

The CDR3 sequence is CASCGTYTGELFF. DNA of the CDR3: TGTGCCAGTTGTGGGACATACACCGGGGAGCTGTTTTTT. This chain joins TRBV19 and TRBJ2-2, with D tentatively TRBD1 (6 bases). Germline CDR1 LNHDA, CDR2 SQIVND (reference sequence). The CDR3 spans 13 residues. Trimming removed 8 bases at V and 3 bases at J, with 10 bases between.

The V call is TRBV6-1, the J call TRBJ1-2, with D possibly TRBD1 on 6 matching bases. Trimming stripped 2 bases from V and 4 bases from J, with 14 bases between. Germline V gene sequence: CDR1 MNHNS, CDR2 SASEGT. This CDR3 has 15 residues. The CDR3 DNA sequence: TGTGCCAGCAGTGAATCAACCGGGACAATCTATGGCTACACCTTC. Translated: CASSESTGTIYGYTF.

The chain couples TRBV19 to TRBJ2-3, with 9 bases that match TRBD1. Germline CDR1 LNHDA, CDR2 SQIVND (reference sequence). With 10 bases clipped from V and 6 bases from J, the junction kept 14 bases outside the gene matches. The CDR3 is 15 amino acids. The CDR3 DNA is TGTGCCACTTCTGCGCCGGGACAGGGTGCGGATACGCAGTATTTT. Protein: CATSAPGQGADTQYF.

The rearrangement joins TRBV7-9 to TRBJ1-2; D is perhaps TRBD1 (6 bases). The CDR3 covers 14 residues. V shed 1 base and J shed 7 bases, with 13 bases lying between them. Germline CDR1 and CDR2: SEHNR and FQNEAQ (reference sequence). For the CDR3, the DNA is TGTGCCAGCAGCTTAGGAGGACAGTCGCGTGGCTACACCTTC. Its protein is CASSLGGQSRGYTF.

The table lists this clone with a few counts. CDR3 loop: CASSLFGNTDTQYF. Here the CDR3 DNA reads TGTGCCAGCAGCTTATTCGGCAACACAGATACGCAGTATTTT. The gene calls are TRBV7-2 and TRBJ2-3, with D unresolved. Trimming took off 2 bases at V and 2 bases at J, with 8 bases between the two ends. This CDR3 spans 14 amino acids. CDR1 and CDR2 (germline): SGHTA, FQGNSA.

This clone was seen only a few times. The chain carries TRBV29-1 and TRBJ1-1, with D hard to call. This CDR3 comprises 13 residues. Trimming pared 6 bases from V and 3 bases from J, leaving 14 bases between. Germline V CDR1 and CDR2: SQVTM, ANQGSEA. CDR3 amino acids: CSVDQAQDTEAFF. The DNA for the CDR3 is TGCAGCGTGGACCAGGCTCAGGACACTGAAGCTTTCTTT.

The chain uses TRBV19 and TRBJ1-1; possibly TRBD1 for D (6 bases). Germline CDR1 reads LNHDA; CDR2 reads SQIVND (reference sequence). V was cut by 8 bases and J by 4 bases, with 17 bases left in between. The length of the CDR3 is 14 residues. Written as DNA, the CDR3 is TGTGCCAGTGGAATCTCGACAGGTCTCACTGAAGCTTTCTTT. This codes for CASGISTGLTEAFF.

The CDR3 nucleotides are TGTGCCAGCAGTTTTCGGAACGTCCTGACTTTC. It encodes CASSFRNVLTF. V and J are TRBV28 and TRBJ2-6; D call uncertain. Trimming removed 3 bases from V and 10 bases from J, with 4 bases in between. Looked up from germline, CDR1 is MDHEN and CDR2 is SYDVKM. The CDR3 is 11 amino acids.

This chain connects TRBV19 to TRBJ2-2; 7 bases map to TRBD1. The germline gives CDR1 LNHDA, CDR2 SQIVND (reference sequence). V lost 3 bases to trimming and J lost 5 bases; unmatched junction nucleotides: 0. CDR3 length: 13 amino acids. The CDR3 DNA reads as TGTGCCAGTAGTATCAGGGGGACCGGGGAGCTGTTTTTT. Translated, it gives CASSIRGTGELFF.

This clone showed up just a few times. The J gene is TRBJ1-3, the V gene TRBV9; D perhaps matches TRBD1 (5 bases). Germline values: CDR1 SGDLS, CDR2 YYNGEE. CDR3 length: 16 residues. Trimming stripped 1 base from V and 2 bases from J, with 13 bases between. The CDR3 DNA follows: TGTGCCAGCAGCGTACAATCGGGGGTCGCTGGAAACACCATATATTTT. This encodes CASSVQSGVAGNTIYF.

This rearrangement joins TRBV5-5 to TRBJ2-7; 8 bases match TRBD2. In germline, CDR1 is SGHKS, CDR2 YYEKEE (reference sequence). CDR3 length: 15 residues. After removal of 0 bases from V and 3 bases from J, the junction contained 5 bases not matched to a gene. In DNA form, the CDR3 reads TGTGCCAGCAGCTTGGCGGTAGCGGGAATCTACGAGCAGTACTTC. Its protein product is CASSLAVAGIYEQYF.

The V and J genes are TRBV7-9 and TRBJ2-1; 7 positions match TRBD1. Germline trimming cut 5 bases from V and 9 bases from J; bases unmatched to any gene: 16. Germline V CDR1 and CDR2: SEHNR, FQNEAQ (reference sequence). The CDR3 is 16 amino acids. The CDR3: CASSPSNRGDGGEQFF. The CDR3 DNA is TGTGCCAGCAGCCCATCGAACAGGGGAGACGGCGGTGAGCAGTTCTTC.

The chain is built from TRBV30 and TRBJ2-7; 10 nucleotides align to TRBD1. Looked up from germline, CDR1 is GTSNPN and CDR2 is SVGIG (reference sequence). The ends lost 2 bases at V and 5 bases at J; junction bases unmatched: 3. The CDR3 sequence is 13 residues long. CDR3 nucleotide sequence: TGTGCCTGGAGTTCCGGGACAGGGGACGAGCAGTACTTC. This sequence encodes CAWSSGTGDEQYF.

This rearrangement joins TRBV3-1 (or the pseudogene TRBV3-2) to TRBJ1-1; weak D call: TRBD1 (6 bases). Trimming took off 3 bases at V and 1 base at J, with 15 bases between the two ends. This CDR3 is built from 16 residues. The germline CDR1 and CDR2 sequences are LGHDT and YNNKEL (reference sequence). The CDR3 bases are TGTGCCAGCAGCCATGACCAGGGGTTCGCGAACACTGAAGCTTTCTTT. Amino acid sequence: CASSHDQGFANTEAFF.

This sequence joins TRBV3-1 (or the pseudogene TRBV3-2) and TRBJ1-2, with TRBD1 identical over 7 bases. The length of the CDR3 is 14 residues. Germline V gene lookup returns CDR1 LGHDT and CDR2 YNNKEL (reference sequence). V dropped 5 bases and J dropped 4; count of bases not matched to a gene: 7. CDR3 protein: CASSSLRGAYGYTF. The CDR3 DNA reads TGTGCCAGCAGCTCACTCAGGGGGGCCTATGGCTACACCTTC.

This clone was observed a single time. The rearrangement links TRBV2 to TRBJ2-5; D is perhaps TRBD2 (6 bases). The CDR3 runs to 14 residues. CDR1 and CDR2 from the germline V gene are SNHLY and FYNNEI. The ends were cut back, 4 bases at V and 5 bases at J, with 14 bases in the middle. In DNA, the CDR3 is TGTGCCAGCAGTGTGGGTGAGGGGAGGGAGACCCAGTACTTC. As protein: CASSVGEGRETQYF.